This T cell receptor (beta chain) was obtained from a study of OX40 agonist ivuxolimab in advanced cancers. Looking at the study overall: Ivuxolimab, which targeted the costimulatory receptor OX40 (CD134), was an agonistic, fully human IgG2 monoclonal antibody. Intravenous ivuxolimab was administered to patients every 2 weeks at six dose levels: 0.01, 0.1, 0.3, 1.5, 3 and 10 mg/kg. Of the 50 to 55 patients in dose escalation, about 20 had hepatocellular carcinoma, approximately 15 had melanoma, 9 had renal cell carcinoma and 9 had head and neck cancer. The dose-escalation cohort was 82.7% male with a mean age of roughly 60 years, ranging from about 23 to 85. Patients were allowed to have had prior anti-PD-1, anti-PD-L1 or anti-CTLA-4 therapy, and more than 35% of the dose-escalation patients had been treated with checkpoint inhibitors. Partial responses occurred in three dose-escalation patients, of whom one had hepatocellular carcinoma and two had cutaneous melanoma. Peripheral TCRbeta sequencing was intended to test whether TCR sequence diversity was altered and clonal T-cell expansion was caused by ivuxolimab. The paper covers the monotherapy dose-escalation part of the phase I ivuxolimab trial, which included N of about 50 patients.

The CDR3 contains 17 residues, cysteine and phenylalanine counted. The CDR3 DNA has 51 bases and is translated from base 1. V lost 4 bases and J lost 9 bases, and the count of bases not matched to a germline gene is 14. For this clone: Which antigen it targets is not known. No qualities accompany the bases; no much larger clone lies one base away.

The paper as a whole reports these results and caveats: Clonal expansion of both CD4+ and CD8+ blood T cells was observed from baseline to week 6 at doses 0.1 to 3.0 mg/kg. After ivuxolimab, more expanded clones were found on average in CD8+ T cells than in CD4+ T cells. Partial responders in the 0.1-3.0 mg/kg groups had among the lowest normalized peripheral clonal expansion, especially among CD8+ T cells. Low levels of normalized T-cell clonal expansion were also seen in some nonresponding patients. Antigen specificity was not determined for the clonally expanded peripheral T cells.

The trial excluded patients who had a history of autoimmune disease or who were on systemic immunosuppression. Peripheral blood for TCR sequencing was collected from all dose cohorts at baseline, on cycle 4 day 1, and on cycle 7 day 1. Samples were obtained from an open-label, multicenter, first-in-human phase I dose-escalation trial of ivuxolimab. Adults with locally advanced or metastatic head and neck squamous cell, hepatocellular, melanoma or renal cell carcinoma were enrolled in the trial. CD4+ and CD8+ T cells were sorted separately from peripheral blood before TCR sequencing. Genomic DNA was isolated from the sorted cells so that the TCRbeta CDR3 region could be sequenced. The immunoSEQ Assay was used for sequencing of TCRbeta CDR3 regions. Held by TCRdb, this immuneACCESS table contains in-frame sequences only and omits some clones. Under half of the omission traces to an unresolved V gene where checked; the cause of the rest is unknown. This sample is represented by more than 5,000 clones; less than 75% of them were singletons. Jointly, the top ten make up around 70% of the sample.

This TCR was sampled from an adult with an advanced solid tumor such as melanoma, head and neck, liver or kidney cancer. This specimen was CD4+ or CD8+ T cells sorted from blood, taken in a trial of the OX40 agonist ivuxolimab. The rearrangement combines TRBV7-1 with TRBJ1-6; 8 nucleotides in the junction match TRBD1. TRBV7-1 is placed among ORFs of uncertain function. The DNA sequence reads TGTGCCAGCAGCTTCCAGGACCTACAGGGGGTATCTTCACCCCTCCACTTT. It is translated as CASSFQDLQGVSSPLHF.